A single sample gave rise to the 18 T cell receptor beta chains below, sequenced in a study of shared clonotypes between healthy human individuals. Clones were read by immunoSEQ multiplex PCR, and TCRdb kept only the in-frame ones, dropping some. The sample lists 1.5 million to 2.5 million clones, approximately 94% occurring once. Terminally differentiated effector memory CD45RA+ cells were excluded from the naive CD8 cells, which were CD45RO-negative and positively selected for CCR7. The material sequenced was naive CD8+ T cells sorted from blood. The receptor source for this set is a man in his late teens or twenties in good health.

This clone has only one observation. The same CDR3 arises from other DNA sequences in this sample as well. The rearrangement uses TRBV7-9 and TRBJ2-1; the match to TRBD2 covers 7 bases. Per the germline V gene, CDR1 is SEHNR and CDR2 is FQNEAQ (reference sequence). V shed 5 bases, J shed 1 base, and the junction held 5 bases outside the gene matches. CDR3 size: 15 residues. Here the CDR3 reads CASSPGEGSYNEQFF. The CDR3, as DNA: TGTGCCAGCAGCCCCGGGGAGGGGTCCTACAATGAGCAGTTCTTC.

The chain couples TRBV9 to TRBJ1-6; 7 positions match TRBD1. The CDR3 is made up of 16 amino acids. CDR1 is SGDLS, CDR2 YYNGEE, per germline. With V trimmed by 2 bases and J by 8 bases, 10 bases remained unmatched. CDR3 in amino acids: CASSVEGASGDSPLHF. Written as DNA, the CDR3 is TGTGCCAGCAGCGTTGAGGGGGCGTCGGGAGATTCACCCCTCCACTTT.

The chain joins TRBV5-1 to TRBJ2-2, with D possibly matching TRBD2 (5 bases). This CDR3 contains 15 residues. CDR1 SGHRS and CDR2 YFSETQ come from the germline V gene. Trimming removed 0 bases at V and 2 bases at J, with 8 bases between. The CDR3: CASSLGGGNTGELFF. CDR3 DNA: TGCGCCAGCAGCTTGGGTGGAGGAAACACCGGGGAGCTGTTTTTT.

This chain uses TRBV9 with TRBJ2-7; maybe TRBD1 (6 bases). This CDR3 is 13 amino acids long. Trimming took 4 bases from V and 5 from J, leaving 13 bases between them. Germline CDR1 is SGDLS and CDR2 is YYNGEE. As DNA, the CDR3 is TGTGCCAGCAGCTTTCACAGGGAAGACGAGCAGTACTTC. Translation: CASSFHREDEQYF. The full variable domain, with the rest looked up from reference TRBV9 and TRBJ2-7, is DSGVTQTPKHLITATGQRVTLRCSPRSGDLSVYWYQQSLDQGLQFLIQYYNGEERAKGNILERFSAQQFPDLHSELNLSSLELGDSALYFCASSFHREDEQYFGPGTRLTVT.

This sequence joins TRBV7-9 and TRBJ1-1; perhaps TRBD1 as D (6 bases). With 5 bases removed from V and 6 bases from J, the gap between germline ends came to 22 bases. This CDR3 comprises 16 residues. In germline, CDR1 is SEHNR, CDR2 FQNEAQ (reference sequence). The CDR3 protein is CASSHRKNVQGAEAFF. The CDR3 nucleotides are TGTGCCAGCAGCCATCGTAAGAATGTACAGGGCGCTGAAGCTTTCTTT.

The V and J genes are TRBV10-1 and TRBJ2-2, with no clear D. This CDR3 has 14 amino acids. Germline-derived CDR1 and CDR2 are WNHNN and SYGVQD (reference sequence). V shed 2 bases and J shed 0 bases, with 4 bases lying between them. The CDR3 nucleotides read TGCGCCAGCAGTGAGATGCCGAACACCGGGGAGCTGTTTTTT. Translated: CASSEMPNTGELFF.

The chain is built from TRBV27 and TRBJ2-1, with TRBD1 matching 9 bases. Germline CDR1 is MNHEY and CDR2 is SMNVEV (reference sequence). Germline trimming cut 5 bases from V and 5 bases from J; bases unmatched to any gene: 7. The CDR3 is made up of 15 amino acids. DNA for the CDR3: TGTGCCAGCAGTCACGGACAGGGGCGTAACAATGAGCAGTTCTTC. Translating gives CASSHGQGRNNEQFF.

The J gene is TRBJ1-1, the V gene TRBV30; no clear D gene. This CDR3 contains 11 residues. Trimming left V 4 bases short and J 8 bases short, with 11 bases between. CDR1 GTSNPN and CDR2 SVGIG come from the germline V gene (reference sequence). DNA for the CDR3: TGTGCCTGGAAGGTAGTGGGAGAAGCTTTCTTT. It yields the protein CAWKVVGEAFF.

The rearrangement links TRBV29-1 to TRBJ1-1, with D tentatively TRBD1 (5 bases). Germline V gene lookup returns CDR1 SQVTM and CDR2 ANQGSEA. The ends were cut back, 0 bases at V and 8 bases at J, with 7 bases in the middle. This CDR3 has 11 residues. CDR3 sequence: CSVEDRGEAFF. The DNA for the CDR3 is TGCAGCGTTGAAGATAGGGGCGAAGCTTTCTTT.

The chain has TRBV29-1 and TRBJ1-2; no reliable D call. This CDR3 comprises 14 residues. V lost 7 bases and J lost 5, with 20 bases in between. Germline V gene data show CDR1 as SQVTM and CDR2 as ANQGSEA. CDR3 DNA: TGCAGCGACGCCCGACCGTCTGAAGGGTATGGCTACACCTTC. Translated: CSDARPSEGYGYTF.

In regard to this clone: The sample carries other DNA sequences with the same CDR3. This chain connects TRBV27 to TRBJ2-7, with 8 bases that match TRBD2. Germline V gene data show CDR1 as MNHEY and CDR2 as SMNVEV (reference sequence). There are 14 residues in the CDR3. The ends lost 5 bases at V and 0 bases at J; junction bases unmatched: 3. The CDR3 spells CASSRGGSSYEQYF. The CDR3 DNA sequence: TGTGCCAGCAGTCGCGGGGGGAGCTCCTACGAGCAGTACTTC.

The chain combines TRBV7-9 with TRBJ1-4; no firm D call. This CDR3 spans 12 amino acids. V was clipped by 1 base and J by 11 bases, with 8 bases between them. Germline V gene sequence: CDR1 SEHNR, CDR2 FQNEAQ (reference sequence). In DNA form, the CDR3 reads TGTGCCAGCAGCTTAGACGGGCCTAAACTGTTTTTT. The encoded protein is CASSLDGPKLFF.

This chain joins TRBV27 and TRBJ1-1; possibly TRBD1 for D (5 bases). Trimming left V 1 base short and J 5 bases short, with 14 bases between. Germline CDR1 reads MNHEY; CDR2 reads SMNVEV (reference sequence). The CDR3 is made up of 15 amino acids. For the CDR3, the DNA is TGTGCCAGCAGTTTATTTCAGGGAATACGTACTGAAGCTTTCTTT. As protein: CASSLFQGIRTEAFF.

Written as DNA, the CDR3 is TGTGCCAGCAGTTACCCGGACAGGGACTATGGCTACACCTTC. It yields the protein CASSYPDRDYGYTF. The rearrangement joins TRBV6-6 to TRBJ1-2; the match to TRBD1 covers 8 bases. Unmatched junction bases numbered 2, after V lost 2 bases and J lost 3 bases. Germline V CDR1 and CDR2: MNHNY, SVGAGI (reference sequence). This CDR3 has 14 residues.

J is TRBJ2-5 and V is TRBV14; maybe TRBD1 (6 bases). The CDR3 is made up of 19 amino acids. From germline, CDR1 is SGHDN and CDR2 FVKESK. With 0 bases removed from V and 2 bases from J, the gap between germline ends came to 22 bases. CDR3 in amino acids: CASSQDPLRGPVEQETQYF. The CDR3 DNA reads TGTGCCAGCAGCCAAGATCCCCTCAGGGGTCCGGTGGAGCAAGAGACCCAGTACTTC.

The rearrangement links TRBV4-1 to TRBJ2-5; 7 nucleotides agree with TRBD2. With 4 bases clipped from V and 2 bases from J, the junction kept 10 bases outside the gene matches. Germline V gene data show CDR1 as MGHRA and CDR2 as YSYEKL. CDR3 length equals 16 residues. CDR3 in amino acids: CASSPFGAGDQETQYF. Here the CDR3 DNA reads TGCGCCAGCAGCCCCTTTGGGGCGGGGGATCAAGAGACCCAGTACTTC.

This chain uses TRBV4-1 with TRBJ2-7; 10 nucleotides match TRBD2. Unmatched junction bases numbered 7, after V lost 2 bases and J lost 3 bases. The CDR3 sequence is 16 residues long. The germline V gene encodes CDR1 MGHRA and CDR2 YSYEKL. CDR3 sequence reads: CASSQSSSGGFYEQYF. The CDR3 bases are TGCGCCAGCAGCCAATCCTCTAGCGGGGGATTCTACGAGCAGTACTTC.

The rearrangement links TRBV6-1 to TRBJ1-4; TRBD1 might be the D (6 bases). Per the germline V gene, CDR1 is MNHNS and CDR2 is SASEGT. The ends were cut back, 6 bases at V and 4 bases at J, with 12 bases in the middle. There are 14 residues in the CDR3. CDR3 sequence: CASRPTGDNEKLFF. CDR3 sequence (DNA): TGTGCCAGCAGACCGACAGGAGATAATGAAAAACTGTTTTTT.